These 11 T cell receptor beta chains share one sample of origin, sequenced in a study of T-cell reconstitution after alpha-beta-depleted transplantation in children. Unique molecular identifiers were used to barcode this TCRbeta library. TCRdb re-derived calls from the PCR reads in MiXCR, one entry per CDR3 protein. The sample has around 180,000 distinct CDR3 sequences, over 8.5% seen once; the top ten hold over 10%. The source material was PBMCs, sampled before TCRalphabeta/CD19-depleted stem cell transplant. These receptors all come from a boy aged 2 to 10 with acute myeloid leukemia, due to receive a stem cell transplant.

This clonotype was detected ten times or more. The chain employs TRBV6-1 and TRBJ2-1; D gene uncertain. This CDR3 is built from 13 residues. The V and J ends lost 2 bases and 8 bases respectively, with 10 bases between them. Germline V gene lookup returns CDR1 MNHNS and CDR2 SASEGT. The CDR3 sequence is CASSENEIHEQFF. The CDR3 DNA follows: TGTGCCAGCAGTGAAAACGAGATTCATGAGCAGTTCTTC.

This clonotype was found many times. The chain links TRBV24-1 to TRBJ2-3; the D is unclear. CDR1 is KGHDR and CDR2 is SFDVKD in the germline V gene. V was clipped by 5 bases and J by 4 bases, with 12 bases between them. This CDR3 has 14 residues. CDR3 DNA sequence: TGTGCCACCAGTGTAGGGATTCCCCCAGATACGCAGTATTTT. Translating gives CATSVGIPPDTQYF.

There are a few counts of this clonotype. This chain connects TRBV20-1 to TRBJ1-2; no firm D call. The V end was cut by 1 base, the J end by 6 bases, with 9 bases between. Germline assignment: CDR1 DFQATT and CDR2 SNEGSKA (reference sequence). The CDR3 totals 12 residues. The CDR3 DNA sequence: TGCAGTGCTAGAGGGGCCGAGGATGGCTACACCTTC. It is translated as CSARGAEDGYTF.

At least ten counts were recorded for this clonotype. The DNA for the CDR3 is TGCGCCAGCAGCCCCGCCGGGAGAGGGGCAGAGACCCAGTACTTC. Amino acids: CASSPAGRGAETQYF. The chain has TRBV5-1 and TRBJ2-5, with D possibly TRBD2 on 6 matching bases. The CDR3 runs 15 residues. V shed 4 bases and J shed 4 bases, with 17 bases lying between them. Looked up from germline, CDR1 is SGHRS and CDR2 is YFSETQ.

In this sample, this clonotype turned up once. The chain has TRBV6-5 and TRBJ1-6, with 9 nucleotides matching TRBD1. Germline V CDR1 and CDR2: MNHEY, SVGAGI. The ends lost 0 bases at V and 10 bases at J; junction bases unmatched: 7. This CDR3 comprises 16 residues. CDR3 in DNA: TGTGCCAGCAGTTACTCGGCTGGGACAGGGCGATCACCCCTCCACTTT. Translation: CASSYSAGTGRSPLHF.

This clonotype showed up many times. V is TRBV7-8 and J is TRBJ2-1; 10 bases are shared with TRBD2. CDR1 is SGHVS and CDR2 is FQNEAQ in the germline V gene. J gave up 7 bases and V 2 bases, and 11 bases lay outside the gene matches. The CDR3 sequence is 17 residues long. The CDR3 region has the DNA TGTGCCAGCAGCTTATCCAGCACTAGCGGGACATTGAATGAGCAGTTCTTC. This codes for CASSLSSTSGTLNEQFF.

Many counts were recorded for this clonotype. The genes are TRBV7-2 and TRBJ1-4; D gene ambiguous. The CDR3 is made up of 12 amino acids. Trimming shortened V by 2 bases and J by 5 bases, and 3 bases separated the two germline ends. Germline CDR1 and CDR2: SGHTA and FQGNSA. DNA for the CDR3: TGTGCCAGCAGCTTAATGAATGAAAAACTGTTTTTT. It translates to CASSLMNEKLFF.

This clonotype was counted at least ten times. The chain is built from TRBV9 and TRBJ2-1, with D perhaps TRBD1 (6 bases). The germline V and J ends were trimmed by 0 bases and 9 bases, with 19 bases remaining between them. The CDR3 runs to 16 residues. The germline gives CDR1 SGDLS, CDR2 YYNGEE. The CDR3, as DNA: TGTGCCAGCAGCGTAGAACTATGGGCCAGGGGTGGTGAGCAGTTCTTC. Amino acid sequence: CASSVELWARGGEQFF. The full variable domain, in which reference TRBV9 and TRBJ2-1 provide the parts outside the CDR3, is DSGVTQTPKHLITATGQRVTLRCSPRSGDLSVYWYQQSLDQGLQFLIQYYNGEERAKGNILERFSAQQFPDLHSELNLSSLELGDSALYFCASSVELWARGGEQFFGPGTRLTVL.

At least ten counts were recorded for this clonotype. V gene TRBV21-1 combines with J gene TRBJ2-3; no DNA check was done on the table's D call, TRBD1. TRBV21-1 has pseudogene status. The CDR3 is made up of 20 amino acids. The CDR3 coding sequence is TGTGCCAGCAGCAAAGCGCCTTTGTCGCGTTGGCGGGGGTACACAGATACGCAGTATTTT. Translation gives CASSKAPLSRWRGYTDTQYF.

In this sample, this clonotype turned up many times. The rearrangement uses TRBV7-6 and TRBJ2-6, with D perhaps matching TRBD1 (6 bases). CDR1 SGHVS and CDR2 FNYEAQ come from the germline V gene. Trimming removed 5 bases at V and 2 bases at J, with 10 bases between. This CDR3 comprises 15 residues. The CDR3 nucleotides are TGTGCCAGCAGCACTTCAGGGGCTGGGGCCAACGTCCTGACTTTC. It translates to CASSTSGAGANVLTF.

This clonotype was recorded many times. The gene calls are TRBV5-5 and TRBJ2-7; 8 bases are shared with TRBD2. CDR3 length: 14 residues. The germline gives CDR1 SGHKS, CDR2 YYEKEE (reference sequence). V gave up 3 bases and J gave up 9 bases; unmatched junction bases: 11. The DNA for the CDR3 is TGTGCCAGCAGCTCCTCTTTAGCGGGAAGGGGGCAGTACTTC. Translating gives CASSSSLAGRGQYF.